Listed below are T cell receptor beta chains from one sample, sequenced in a study of shared clonotypes between healthy human individuals. Sequencing used immunoSEQ multiplex PCR; TCRdb keeps in-frame clones, though not all of them. The data contain around 750,000 clones, around 72% of them seen just once; the ten biggest clones take up more than 1.5%. The sequencing input was memory CD4+ T cells sorted from blood. These receptors were collected from a woman aged 25 to 39 in good health. Each CDR3 is given with its conserved first and last residue. Each record gives: CDR3 length, V gene, clone size, D gene, J gene, CDR3 protein, CDR3 DNA. A D gene is named only where the DNA matches it firmly. A clone size is listed for some rows: how often the clone was seen (once, few, many), or a class if it is expanded.

14	TRBV30	once	-	TRBJ2-3	CAWTSGSTADTQYF	TGTGCCTGGACATCCGGGAGCACCGCAGATACGCAGTATTTT
15	TRBV6-1	-	TRBD1	TRBJ2-7	CASSEPGQGSYEQYF	TGTGCCAGCAGTGAACCGGGACAGGGTTCCTACGAGCAGTACTTC
15	TRBV5-1	-	-	TRBJ1-2	CASPFREGELYGYTF	TGCGCCAGCCCTTTCCGAGAAGGGGAACTTTATGGCTACACCTTC
16	TRBV18	-	-	TRBJ1-5	CASSLASGNSNQPQHF	TGTGCCAGCTCACTAGCGTCAGGCAATAGCAATCAGCCCCAGCATTTT
13	TRBV7-9	-	-	TRBJ2-1	CASSYSGVGEQFF	TGTGCCAGCAGCTACTCAGGGGTGGGTGAGCAGTTCTTC
15	TRBV7-9	few	TRBD2	TRBJ2-1	CASSRLAGGYNEQFF	TGTGCCAGCAGCCGACTAGCGGGAGGGTACAATGAGCAGTTCTTC
14	TRBV2	-	TRBD2	TRBJ2-7	CASSDTSGKYEQYF	TGTGCCAGCAGTGACACTAGCGGGAAGTACGAGCAGTACTTC
16	TRBV5-3	few	TRBD1	TRBJ1-5	CARSPRTGEGKQPQHF	TGTGCCAGAAGCCCGCGGACAGGAGAGGGGAAGCAGCCCCAGCATTTT
14	TRBV18	-	TRBD1	TRBJ2-5	CASSRRQGEETQYF	TGTGCCAGCTCACGGAGGCAGGGGGAAGAGACCCAGTACTTC
14	TRBV28	once	-	TRBJ1-5	CASSSREGKRPQHF	TGTGCCAGCAGTTCCCGAGAGGGGAAACGACCCCAGCATTTT
13	TRBV5-1	-	TRBD1	TRBJ2-7	CASSLNRGYEQYF	TGCGCCAGCAGCTTAAACAGGGGATACGAGCAGTACTTC
19	TRBV19	-	-	TRBJ2-5	CASSRGSGTRFPYQETQYF	TGTGCCAGTAGTCGGGGGTCCGGAACGAGGTTTCCGTACCAAGAGACCCAGTACTTC
16	TRBV18	once	-	TRBJ2-1	CASSEQPPIDYNEQFF	TGTGCCAGCTCAGAACAGCCCCCGATAGACTACAATGAGCAGTTCTTC
15	TRBV27	-	TRBD1	TRBJ1-2	CASSPGDRAFAGYTF	TGTGCCAGCAGTCCCGGGGACAGGGCTTTCGCAGGCTACACCTTC
17	TRBV15	-	TRBD1	TRBJ1-2	CATSSGSSTGDLGGYTF	TGTGCCACCAGCAGTGGATCCTCGACAGGGGATCTGGGTGGCTACACCTTC
14	TRBV6-1	-	-	TRBJ2-1	CASRDGSSYNEQFF	TGTGCCAGCAGGGATGGTAGCTCCTACAATGAGCAGTTCTTC
12	TRBV29-1	-	-	TRBJ2-3	CSVEPGTDTQYF	TGCAGCGTTGAGCCCGGCACAGATACGCAGTATTTT
15	TRBV6-1	-	-	TRBJ1-5	CASSEGGVGNQPQHF	TGTGCCAGCAGTGAAGGTGGGGTGGGCAATCAGCCCCAGCATTTT
13	TRBV7-3	-	-	TRBJ2-3	CASSSTPRDTQYF	TGTGCCAGCAGCTCTACACCGAGAGATACGCAGTATTTT
11	TRBV10-2	-	TRBD2	TRBJ2-7	CASERGYEQYF	TGCGCCAGCGAGCGGGGCTACGAGCAGTACTTC
17	TRBV9	-	-	TRBJ1-2	CASSVARWGESNYGYTF	TGTGCCAGCAGCGTAGCTAGGTGGGGGGAATCCAACTATGGCTACACCTTC
14	TRBV2	-	-	TRBJ1-5	CASSAANSNQPQHF	TGTGCCAGCAGTGCCGCTAATAGCAATCAGCCCCAGCATTTT
16	TRBV5-8	few	-	TRBJ1-3	CASSALGRGSGNTIYF	TGTGCCAGCAGCGCCCTAGGCCGGGGTTCTGGAAACACCATATATTTT
15	TRBV7-9	-	-	TRBJ1-5	CASSLGGQIYQPQHF	TGTGCCAGCAGCTTAGGGGGTCAGATATATCAGCCCCAGCATTTT
15	TRBV27	-	TRBD1	TRBJ2-7	CASSWGQGGPYEQYF	TGTGCCAGCAGTTGGGGACAGGGGGGCCCCTACGAGCAGTACTTC
15	TRBV9	-	-	TRBJ1-1	CASSGTQGLVTEAFF	TGTGCCAGCAGCGGGACCCAGGGGTTGGTCACTGAAGCTTTCTTT
12	TRBV28	-	-	TRBJ2-7	CATKTARGEQYF	TGTGCCACTAAGACAGCCCGGGGCGAGCAGTACTTC
16	TRBV5-1	-	-	TRBJ2-2	CASGPITGFGTGELFF	TGCGCCAGCGGACCCATAACCGGGTTTGGCACCGGGGAGCTGTTTTTT